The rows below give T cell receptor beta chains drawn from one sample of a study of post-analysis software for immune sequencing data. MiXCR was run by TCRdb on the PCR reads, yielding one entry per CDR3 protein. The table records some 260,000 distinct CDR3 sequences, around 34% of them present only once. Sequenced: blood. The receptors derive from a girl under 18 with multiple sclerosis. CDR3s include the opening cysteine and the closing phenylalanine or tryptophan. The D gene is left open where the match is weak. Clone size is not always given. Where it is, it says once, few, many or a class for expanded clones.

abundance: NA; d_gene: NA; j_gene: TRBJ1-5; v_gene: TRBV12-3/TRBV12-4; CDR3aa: CASSLPGDRNQPQHF; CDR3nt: TGTGCCAGCAGTTTACCGGGCGACAGGAATCAGCCCCAGCATTTT
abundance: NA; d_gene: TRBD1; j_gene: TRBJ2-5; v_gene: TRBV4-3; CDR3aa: CASSQGQGDAETQYF; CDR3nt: TGCGCCAGCAGCCAAGGGCAGGGGGATGCAGAGACCCAGTACTTC
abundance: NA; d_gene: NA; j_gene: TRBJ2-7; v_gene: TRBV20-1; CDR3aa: CSARRAFVGLPAHSYEQYF; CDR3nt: TGCAGTGCTAGAAGGGCTTTCGTCGGACTACCTGCTCACTCCTACGAGCAGTACTTC
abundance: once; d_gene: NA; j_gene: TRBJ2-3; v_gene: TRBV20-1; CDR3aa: CSARDFDSTDTQYF; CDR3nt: TGCAGTGCTAGAGATTTTGATTCCACAGATACGCAGTATTTT
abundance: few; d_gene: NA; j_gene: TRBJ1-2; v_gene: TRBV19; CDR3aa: CATRDIGYGYTF; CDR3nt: TGTGCCACCAGGGACATAGGGTATGGCTACACCTTC
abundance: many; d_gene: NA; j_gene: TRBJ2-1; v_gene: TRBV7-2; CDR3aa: CASSLAGPTYNEQFF; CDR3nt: TGTGCCAGCAGCTTAGCGGGACCTACCTACAATGAGCAGTTCTTC
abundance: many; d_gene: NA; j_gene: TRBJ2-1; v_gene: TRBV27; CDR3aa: CASRGNGPYNEQFF; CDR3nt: TGTGCCAGCAGAGGAAACGGTCCCTACAATGAGCAGTTCTTC
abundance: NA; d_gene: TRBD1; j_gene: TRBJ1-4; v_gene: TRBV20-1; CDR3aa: CSATSRQGRFNEKLFF; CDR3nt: TGCAGTGCTACATCAAGACAGGGAAGATTTAATGAAAAACTGTTTTTT
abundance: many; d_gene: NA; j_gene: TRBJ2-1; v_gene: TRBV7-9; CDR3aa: CASSLVSRRDNRNEQFF; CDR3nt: TGTGCCAGCAGCTTAGTATCAAGGCGGGACAATAGGAATGAGCAGTTCTTC
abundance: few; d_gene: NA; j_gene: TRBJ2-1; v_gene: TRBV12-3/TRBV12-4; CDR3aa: CASTDPQRGAYNEQFF; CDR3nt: TGTGCCAGCACCGATCCTCAAAGGGGGGCTTACAATGAGCAGTTCTTC
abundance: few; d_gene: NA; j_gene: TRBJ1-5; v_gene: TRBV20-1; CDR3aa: CSAREQRNQPQHF; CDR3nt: TGCAGTGCTAGAGAACAGAGAAATCAGCCCCAGCATTTT
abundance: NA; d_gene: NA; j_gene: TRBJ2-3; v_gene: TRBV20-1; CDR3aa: CSASAQDNTDTQYF; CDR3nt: TGCAGTGCTAGTGCACAGGATAACACAGATACGCAGTATTTT